These T cell receptor beta chains were read from a single sample in a study of blood T cell repertoires in COVID-19. The method was immunoSEQ multiplex PCR; TCRdb's version includes in-frame clones alone and lacks a portion of them. Here the sample spans approximately 220,000 clones, about four fifths being singletons. The sequenced sample was peripheral blood. These receptors originate from a woman older than 75 with acute or convalescent COVID-19. Each CDR3 is given with its conserved first and last residue. The order of the fields is D gene, clone size, J gene, V gene, CDR3 DNA, CDR3 protein. The D gene is left open where the match is weak. Size is stated for part of the rows, as once, few or many counts, or as a class when the clone is expanded.

D: -
size: few
J: TRBJ1-5
V: TRBV24-1
DNA: TGTGCCACCAGTGATAGTGCCTTAGAGGGTAGTCAGCCCCAGCATTTT
CDR3: CATSDSALEGSQPQHF

D: -
size: -
J: TRBJ1-4
V: TRBV28
DNA: TGTGCCAGCAGTTTCCAGACAACTAATGAAAAACTGTTTTTT
CDR3: CASSFQTTNEKLFF

D: -
size: -
J: TRBJ1-5
V: TRBV5-1
DNA: TGCGCCAGCAGCCTGGGGAGCGGCGGGAGCAATCAGCCCCAGCATTTT
CDR3: CASSLGSGGSNQPQHF

D: TRBD2
size: -
J: TRBJ2-7
V: TRBV5-1
DNA: TGCGCCAGCAGCTTGGTTAGCGGGAGTGCCCAGGAGCAGTACTTC
CDR3: CASSLVSGSAQEQYF

D: -
size: -
J: TRBJ1-2
V: TRBV6-5
DNA: TGTGCCAGCTCGGGAGGGGGTTATGGCTACACCTTC
CDR3: CASSGGGYGYTF

D: -
size: -
J: TRBJ2-7
V: TRBV19
DNA: TGTGCCAGTAGTAAGGGGGGGTATTTGTACGAGCAGTACTTC
CDR3: CASSKGGYLYEQYF

D: TRBD1
size: -
J: TRBJ2-3
V: TRBV10-1
DNA: TGCGCCAGCAAGACGGGAAGGTGGGACAGCCTTACGCAGTATTTT
CDR3: CASKTGRWDSLTQYF

D: -
size: -
J: TRBJ1-4
V: TRBV4-3
DNA: TGCGCCAGCAGCCAAGAAGTCCAGGGTTATGAAAAACTGTTTTTT
CDR3: CASSQEVQGYEKLFF

D: -
size: -
J: TRBJ2-5
V: TRBV30
DNA: TGTGCCTGGAGTTCTGCGGGAAGAGAGACCCAGTACTTC
CDR3: CAWSSAGRETQYF

D: -
size: -
J: TRBJ1-3
V: TRBV6-1
DNA: TGTGCCAGCAGTGAAATAGAAAACACCATATATTTT
CDR3: CASSEIENTIYF

D: TRBD1
size: -
J: TRBJ1-2
V: TRBV30
DNA: TGTGCCTGGAGTCGAGGACAGGGGAACTATGGCTACACCTTC
CDR3: CAWSRGQGNYGYTF

D: TRBD1
size: -
J: TRBJ2-2
V: TRBV5-1
DNA: TGCGCCAGCAGCCAAGGGACAGGGACCAACACCGGGGAGCTGTTTTTT
CDR3: CASSQGTGTNTGELFF

D: -
size: once
J: TRBJ2-1
V: TRBV12-3/TRBV12-4
DNA: TGTGCCAGCAGTCAAGACGGCGGTGAGCAGTTCTTC
CDR3: CASSQDGGEQFF

D: TRBD1
size: once
J: TRBJ2-4
V: TRBV18
DNA: TGTGCCAGCTCACCGGGACAGGCTCTTTTAGCCAAAAACATTCAGTACTTC
CDR3: CASSPGQALLAKNIQYF

D: -
size: -
J: TRBJ2-7
V: TRBV7-9
DNA: TGTGCCAGCAGCTTAGATCCCTGGCTCGAGCAGTACTTC
CDR3: CASSLDPWLEQYF

D: TRBD1
size: -
J: TRBJ2-2
V: TRBV5-1
DNA: TGCGCCAGCAGCTTGGCGCAGGGGGCAGACACCGGGGAGCTGTTTTTT
CDR3: CASSLAQGADTGELFF

D: TRBD1
size: few
J: TRBJ1-5
V: TRBV4-3
DNA: TGCGCCAGCAGCCCCGGCCTCTCGGGACAGCCTCAGCCCCAGCATTTT
CDR3: CASSPGLSGQPQPQHF

D: -
size: few
J: TRBJ1-1
V: TRBV19
DNA: TGTGCCAGTAGTTCACAGGGAAACACTGAAGCTTTCTTT
CDR3: CASSSQGNTEAFF

D: TRBD2
size: few
J: TRBJ2-2
V: TRBV3-1/TRBV3-2
DNA: TGTGCCAGCAGCCAAGGACTAGCGGGGTCGAACACCGGGGAGCTGTTTTTT
CDR3: CASSQGLAGSNTGELFF

D: -
size: -
J: TRBJ2-1
V: TRBV11-2
DNA: TGTGCCAGCAGCCGACCCCGGGACAATGAGCAGTTCTTC
CDR3: CASSRPRDNEQFF

D: TRBD1
size: -
J: TRBJ1-2
V: TRBV11-2
DNA: TGTGCCAGCAGCTTAGCGCCCGTTCCGACAGGGAGAGACGGCTACACCTTC
CDR3: CASSLAPVPTGRDGYTF

D: -
size: -
J: TRBJ2-7
V: TRBV18
DNA: TGTGCCAGCTCACCACCGGGCACCCTCTACGAGCAGTACTTC
CDR3: CASSPPGTLYEQYF

D: -
size: once
J: TRBJ1-4
V: TRBV7-9
DNA: TGTGCCAGCAGCCTAATCGCCGGGATGGCGGCAACTAATGAAAAACTGTTTTTT
CDR3: CASSLIAGMAATNEKLFF

D: -
size: once
J: TRBJ2-7
V: TRBV5-1
DNA: TGCGCCAGCAGCCCGGAGGTACGCTACGAGCAGTACTTC
CDR3: CASSPEVRYEQYF

D: -
size: -
J: TRBJ1-6
V: TRBV19
DNA: TGTGCCAGTAGTATGGGAGGAATTGGCTATAATTCACCCCTCCACTTT
CDR3: CASSMGGIGYNSPLHF

D: -
size: -
J: TRBJ1-2
V: TRBV27
DNA: TGTGCCAGCAGGCGGTCCAACAGGGTCTATGGCTACACCTTC
CDR3: CASRRSNRVYGYTF

D: TRBD2
size: -
J: TRBJ2-1
V: TRBV5-5
DNA: TGTGCCAGCAGCTTCTTAGCGGGAGGAGAGTTCTTC
CDR3: CASSFLAGGEFF

D: TRBD1
size: -
J: TRBJ1-6
V: TRBV19
DNA: TGTGCCAGTAGTTTACGACAGGGAAATTCACCCCTCCACTTT
CDR3: CASSLRQGNSPLHF

D: -
size: -
J: TRBJ2-2
V: TRBV6-4
DNA: TGTGCCAGCAGTGCACAGACGTTAGAAGGCGGGGAGCTGTTTTTT
CDR3: CASSAQTLEGGELFF

D: TRBD2
size: -
J: TRBJ2-2
V: TRBV20-1
DNA: TGCAGTGCCAGTAGCGGGGGGGGAGCCGGGGAGCTGTTTTTT
CDR3: CSASSGGGAGELFF

D: TRBD1
size: -
J: TRBJ1-2
V: TRBV5-6
DNA: TGTGCCAGCAGCTTGGACAGGGGAAACTATGGCTACACCTTC
CDR3: CASSLDRGNYGYTF

D: -
size: -
J: TRBJ2-3
V: TRBV7-9
DNA: TGTGCCAGCAGCTTCCCCTTACGGAGGGATACGCAGTATTTT
CDR3: CASSFPLRRDTQYF

D: -
size: -
J: TRBJ1-4
V: TRBV29-1
DNA: TGCAGCGTTGAGTCCCCGGGGTCAACTAATGAAAAACTGTTTTTT
CDR3: CSVESPGSTNEKLFF

D: -
size: -
J: TRBJ1-2
V: TRBV7-2
DNA: TGTGCCAGCACCACTTCGACTGGCAACTATGGCTACACCTTC
CDR3: CASTTSTGNYGYTF

D: -
size: -
J: TRBJ2-7
V: TRBV5-1
DNA: TGCGCCAGCAGCTTGGTCGGGGAGTCATACGAGCAGTACTTC
CDR3: CASSLVGESYEQYF

D: TRBD2
size: -
J: TRBJ2-4
V: TRBV7-2
DNA: TGTGCCAGCAGCCCGAGCGGGGGCATTCAGTACTTC
CDR3: CASSPSGGIQYF

D: TRBD1
size: -
J: TRBJ1-2
V: TRBV11-2
DNA: TGTGCCAGCAGCGAAATCACAGGGGGCGGTGGCTACACCTTC
CDR3: CASSEITGGGGYTF

D: -
size: -
J: TRBJ1-1
V: TRBV19
DNA: TGTGCCAGTAGGACTGGTCTGAACACTGAAGCTTTCTTT
CDR3: CASRTGLNTEAFF

D: TRBD1
size: -
J: TRBJ2-1
V: TRBV20-1
DNA: TGCAGTGCTATTGACAGGGGTTCCTACAATGAGCAGTTCTTC
CDR3: CSAIDRGSYNEQFF

D: -
size: -
J: TRBJ2-5
V: TRBV27
DNA: TGTGCCAGCAGTTTATCCAGGGGTGGGGAGACCCAGTACTTC
CDR3: CASSLSRGGETQYF

D: TRBD1
size: -
J: TRBJ2-2
V: TRBV24-1
DNA: TGTGCCACCAGTAGACAGGGGACTACCGGGGAGCTGTTTTTT
CDR3: CATSRQGTTGELFF

D: TRBD1
size: -
J: TRBJ2-6
V: TRBV27
DNA: TGTGCCAGCAGTTCGAACAGGGGGACAAGGCCCTCTGGGGCCAACGTCCTGACTTTC
CDR3: CASSSNRGTRPSGANVLTF

D: TRBD2
size: -
J: TRBJ2-7
V: TRBV18
DNA: TGTGCCAGCTCACCCCGGACTAGCGGGAGGTGGACCGAGCAGTACTTC
CDR3: CASSPRTSGRWTEQYF

D: TRBD1
size: -
J: TRBJ1-1
V: TRBV19
DNA: TGTGCCAGTAGTCAGGGGGGCGCGAGGGGAAACACTGAAGCTTTCTTT
CDR3: CASSQGGARGNTEAFF

D: -
size: -
J: TRBJ2-1
V: TRBV11-3
DNA: TGTGCCAGCAGCCCCTCCCGCGAGGGGGTGGGTAATGAGCAGTTCTTC
CDR3: CASSPSREGVGNEQFF

D: TRBD2
size: -
J: TRBJ2-1
V: TRBV27
DNA: TGTGCCAGCAGTCTACTAGCGGGGGCCTACAATGAGCAGTTCTTC
CDR3: CASSLLAGAYNEQFF

D: TRBD1
size: few
J: TRBJ2-7
V: TRBV2
DNA: TGTGCCAGCAGGGGACAGGACCCCCGGTACTACGAGCAGTACTTC
CDR3: CASRGQDPRYYEQYF

D: -
size: -
J: TRBJ1-3
V: TRBV3-1/TRBV3-2
DNA: TGTGCCAGCAGTACTAGAGAGAGCTCTGGAAACACCATATATTTT
CDR3: CASSTRESSGNTIYF

D: -
size: -
J: TRBJ2-6
V: TRBV5-1
DNA: TGCGCCAGCAGCCCGGGACTCTCTGGGGCCAACGTCCTGACTTTC
CDR3: CASSPGLSGANVLTF

D: -
size: -
J: TRBJ2-7
V: TRBV11-2
DNA: TGTGCCAGCAGCAATAGAGCTCCCTCCGCGGACAGCTACGAGCAGTACTTC
CDR3: CASSNRAPSADSYEQYF

D: TRBD1
size: -
J: TRBJ2-7
V: TRBV7-9
DNA: TGTGCCAGCAGCTTTGACAGGGGCCACGAGCAGTACTTC
CDR3: CASSFDRGHEQYF

D: -
size: -
J: TRBJ1-1
V: TRBV11-3
DNA: TGTGCCAGCAGCTCCACCTCGTGGGGGGACACTGAAGCTTTCTTT
CDR3: CASSSTSWGDTEAFF

D: TRBD1
size: -
J: TRBJ1-5
V: TRBV4-3
DNA: TGCGCCAGCAGCTCAGGGGGCGGCAATCAGCCCCAGCATTTT
CDR3: CASSSGGGNQPQHF

D: -
size: -
J: TRBJ2-3
V: TRBV9
DNA: TGTGCCAGCAGTGTAACGGGAATTGCCACAGATACGCAGTATTTT
CDR3: CASSVTGIATDTQYF

D: -
size: -
J: TRBJ2-7
V: TRBV28
DNA: TGCCGTCCCCCCTACGAGCAGTACTTC
CDR3: CRPPYEQYF

D: TRBD1
size: -
J: TRBJ2-3
V: TRBV6-6
DNA: TGTGCCAGCGGGGGACAGGGGACAGATACGCAGTATTTT
CDR3: CASGGQGTDTQYF

D: TRBD1
size: -
J: TRBJ2-5
V: TRBV7-9
DNA: TGTGCCAGCAGCCCTCGGGACAGGGGGGAGACCCAGTACTTC
CDR3: CASSPRDRGETQYF

D: TRBD2
size: -
J: TRBJ2-1
V: TRBV28
DNA: TGTGCCAGCCTTAGCGGGACATACAATGAGCAGTTCTTC
CDR3: CASLSGTYNEQFF